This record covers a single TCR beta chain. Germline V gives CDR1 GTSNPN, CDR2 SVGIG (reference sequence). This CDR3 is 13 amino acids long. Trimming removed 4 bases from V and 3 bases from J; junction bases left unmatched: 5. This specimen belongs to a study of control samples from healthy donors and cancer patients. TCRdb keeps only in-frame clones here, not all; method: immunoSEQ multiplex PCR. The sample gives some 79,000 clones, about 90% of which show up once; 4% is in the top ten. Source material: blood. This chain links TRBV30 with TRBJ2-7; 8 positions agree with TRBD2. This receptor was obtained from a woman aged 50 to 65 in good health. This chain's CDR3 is CAWNSGGGYEQYF. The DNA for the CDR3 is TGTGCCTGGAACTCCGGGGGGGGCTACGAGCAGTACTTC.